This TCR beta chain derives from a study of blood T cell repertoires in COVID-19. Sequencing used immunoSEQ multiplex PCR; TCRdb keeps in-frame clones, though not all of them. This sample has some 110,000 clones; 90% occur once, and the top ten carry approximately 1.7%. This clone was seen a single time. Germline V gene sequence: CDR1 MNHEY, CDR2 SVGAGI. Trimming removed 8 bases at V and 2 bases at J, with 17 bases between. The CDR3 runs to 15 residues. The V gene is TRBV6-5, the J gene TRBJ2-3, with TRBD2 as a possible D gene (7 bases). The sample taken for sequencing was peripheral blood. This sequence originates from a human donor with active COVID-19. The donor label of this sample is uncertain. CDR3 amino acids: CASRSRGGHTDTQYF. The DNA of the CDR3 is TGTGCCAGCCGCAGTCGCGGGGGACACACAGATACGCAGTATTTT.